This passage covers 26 T cell receptor beta chains from one sample sequenced in a study of PD-1 blockade in classical Hodgkin lymphoma. All the patients suffered relapse after autologous stem cell transplantation, and brentuximab vedotin exposure differed. Sequencing used immunoSEQ multiplex PCR; TCRdb keeps in-frame clones, though not all of them. The table includes almost 85,000 clones, around 90% detected once. The source was peripheral blood mononuclear cells (PBMCs), collected at baseline. The receptors were gathered from a human donor with classical Hodgkin lymphoma.

The CDR3 coding sequence is TGTGCCAGCAGCCCCTTAGGGCGGGAGGTGCAAAATGAGCAGTTCTTC. Translated, it gives CASSPLGREVQNEQFF. The chain links TRBV7-6 to TRBJ2-1; 8 bases line up with TRBD2. CDR1 and CDR2 from the germline V gene are SGHVS and FNYEAQ. V was clipped by 5 bases and J by 7 bases; unmatched bases: 13. The CDR3 extends over 16 amino acids.

Note on this clone: The same CDR3 also results from other DNA sequences found in this sample. The chain links TRBV5-1 to TRBJ1-1; possible D gene TRBD1, 5 bases. CDR1 is SGHRS and CDR2 is YFSETQ in the germline V gene. The CDR3 has 15 residues. V lost 2 bases and J 0 bases, leaving 11 bases between the germline ends. CDR3 residues: CASSLATGVNTEAFF. CDR3 DNA sequence: TGCGCCAGCAGCTTAGCTACAGGAGTGAACACTGAAGCTTTCTTT.

The V and J genes are TRBV19 and TRBJ2-2; D unresolved. The CDR3 is 14 amino acids. Trimming removed 7 bases from V and 2 bases from J, with 11 bases in between. Germline-derived CDR1 and CDR2 are LNHDA and SQIVND (reference sequence). This chain's CDR3 is CASIASFNTGELFF. CDR3 coding DNA: TGTGCCAGTATAGCATCCTTTAACACCGGGGAGCTGTTTTTT.

This chain uses TRBV7-9 with TRBJ1-2; no definite D call. This CDR3 contains 12 residues. CDR1 is SEHNR, CDR2 FQNEAQ, per germline (reference sequence). With 0 bases removed from V and 8 bases from J, the gap between germline ends came to 7 bases. The CDR3 DNA is TGTGCCAGCAGCTTAGCGGGGAGCGGCTACACCTTC. This codes for CASSLAGSGYTF.

The gene calls are TRBV5-1 and TRBJ2-7; no firm D call. CDR1 SGHRS and CDR2 YFSETQ come from the germline V gene. The CDR3 extends over 11 amino acids. V was trimmed by 4 bases and J by 2 bases, leaving 4 bases between them. The CDR3 coding sequence is TGCGCCAGCAGCGCTGCCTACGAGCAGTACTTC. It codes for CASSAAYEQYF.

This rearrangement joins TRBV19 to TRBJ1-5; D unresolved. Germline V gives CDR1 LNHDA, CDR2 SQIVND (reference sequence). There are 15 residues in the CDR3. V lost 6 bases to trimming and J lost 0 bases, with 12 bases between them. This chain's CDR3 is CASSLTASSNQPQHF. CDR3 DNA sequence: TGTGCCAGTAGCCTCACGGCCAGTAGCAATCAGCCCCAGCATTTT.

The chain is built from TRBV6-5 and TRBJ1-4; 7 bases match TRBD1. CDR1 MNHEY and CDR2 SVGAGI come from the germline V gene. V lost 4 bases and J lost 4; bases outside the gene matches: 6. This CDR3 is 15 amino acids long. CDR3 sequence reads: CASSSGTDINEKLFF. The CDR3 DNA reads as TGTGCCAGCAGTTCAGGGACAGACATTAATGAAAAACTGTTTTTT.

The V gene is TRBV7-2, the J gene TRBJ1-5; weak D call: TRBD1 (5 bases). Germline V gene sequence: CDR1 SGHTA, CDR2 FQGNSA. V dropped 5 bases and J dropped 4 bases, with 18 bases sitting between them. The CDR3 extends over 16 amino acids. The DNA of the CDR3 is TGTGCCAGCAGCCCATCACCTGGGCAGGGTAATCAGCCCCAGCATTTT. Translating gives CASSPSPGQGNQPQHF.

The V gene is TRBV5-1, the J gene TRBJ2-1; no definite D call. Trimming took off 3 bases at V and 3 bases at J, with 4 bases between the two ends. Germline CDR1 and CDR2: SGHRS and YFSETQ. The CDR3 is 12 residues long. DNA of the CDR3: TGCGCCAGCAGCTCTAACTACAATGAGCAGTTCTTC. Encoded protein: CASSSNYNEQFF.

This chain joins TRBV6-6 and TRBJ1-1; no definite D call. This CDR3 comprises 11 residues. Germline-derived CDR1 and CDR2 are MNHNY and SVGAGI (reference sequence). V lost 10 bases to trimming and J lost 4 bases, with 10 bases between them. The CDR3 here is CATRVSTEAFF. The CDR3 bases are TGTGCCACGAGGGTTAGCACTGAAGCTTTCTTT.

The CDR3 DNA follows: TGTGCCAGCACCGTTGGAATGGCACAGCCCCAGCATTTT. It yields the protein CASTVGMAQPQHF. The gene calls are TRBV5-8 and TRBJ1-5; no firm D call. V lost 6 bases to trimming and J lost 7 bases, with 14 bases between them. Germline V lookup: CDR1 SGHTS, CDR2 YDEGEE. The CDR3 runs to 13 residues.

This chain connects TRBV30 to TRBJ2-1; 8 nucleotides match TRBD2. V trimming: 5 bases; J trimming: 0 bases; junction bases outside the gene matches: 6. CDR3 length: 15 amino acids. CDR1 is GTSNPN and CDR2 is SVGIG in the germline V gene (reference sequence). CDR3 nucleotide sequence: TGTGCCTGGTTTAGCGGGATGAGCTCCTACAATGAGCAGTTCTTC. Its protein product is CAWFSGMSSYNEQFF.

V is TRBV28 and J is TRBJ1-2; D is undetermined. The germline V and J ends were trimmed by 3 bases and 1 base, with 6 bases remaining between them. CDR3 length: 13 residues. The V gene's germline CDR1 is MDHEN and CDR2 SYDVKM. The CDR3 protein is CASSFDGNYGYTF. The CDR3 coding sequence is TGTGCCAGCAGTTTCGACGGTAACTATGGCTACACCTTC.

About this clone itself: The same CDR3 is also encoded by other DNA sequences in this sample. The chain has TRBV15 and TRBJ1-3; maybe TRBD1 (6 bases). The CDR3 loop spans 15 amino acids. V lost 0 bases, J lost 0 bases, and 6 bases lay in between. Germline V gives CDR1 LNHNV, CDR2 YYDKDF (reference sequence). The CDR3 spells CATSRDRGSGNTIYF. CDR3 in DNA: TGTGCCACCAGCAGAGACAGGGGCTCTGGAAACACCATATATTTT.

The J gene is TRBJ1-1, the V gene TRBV19; a possible D gene is TRBD1 (5 bases). The ends were cut back, 3 bases at V and 4 bases at J, with 9 bases in the middle. Germline CDR1 reads LNHDA; CDR2 reads SQIVND (reference sequence). The CDR3 totals 13 residues. CDR3 protein: CASSMMGVTEAFF. In DNA form, the CDR3 reads TGTGCCAGTAGTATGATGGGGGTCACTGAAGCTTTCTTT.

V and J are TRBV29-1 and TRBJ1-1; no clear D gene. Germline loops: CDR1 SQVTM, CDR2 ANQGSEA. This CDR3 comprises 14 residues. With 7 bases removed from V and 0 bases from J, the gap between germline ends came to 15 bases. The CDR3 bases are TGCAGCGCGAGACCCAGCCGCATGAACACTGAAGCTTTCTTT. Protein product: CSARPSRMNTEAFF.

The chain couples TRBV5-1 to TRBJ1-1; D is possibly TRBD1 (6 bases). Germline CDR1 reads SGHRS; CDR2 reads YFSETQ. V was trimmed by 4 bases and J by 1 base, leaving 11 bases between them. This CDR3 spans 14 amino acids. This CDR3 is CASSRTGQNTEAFF. DNA for the CDR3: TGCGCCAGCAGCCGCACGGGACAGAACACTGAAGCTTTCTTT.

The chain joins TRBV28 to TRBJ2-7, with TRBD1 matching 9 bases. The CDR3 sequence is 15 residues long. With 6 bases clipped from V and 3 bases from J, the junction kept 9 bases outside the gene matches. The V gene's germline CDR1 is MDHEN and CDR2 SYDVKM. The CDR3 DNA reads as TGTGCCAGCAGGGACCCGGGACAGGGACACTACGAGCAGTACTTC. Translated: CASRDPGQGHYEQYF.

Comment on this clone: One end of the junction does not line up with germline, which may come from a read error. The V and J genes are TRBV7-7 and TRBJ2-1, with 8 bases lining up with TRBD2. This CDR3 is built from 14 residues. Germline V gives CDR1 SSHAT, CDR2 FNYEAQ (reference sequence). CDR3 sequence (DNA): TGTGCTAGCAGCCCAGAGGCTAGCGGGAATGAGCAGTTCTTC. It translates to CASSPEASGNEQFF.

This clone was observed once. The chain employs TRBV5-6 and TRBJ2-7; D uncertain. The ends were cut back, 4 bases at V and 6 bases at J, with 8 bases in the middle. CDR1 is SGHDT, CDR2 YYEEEE, per germline. There are 11 residues in the CDR3. This chain's CDR3 is CASSLTREQYF. CDR3 nucleotide sequence: TGTGCCAGCAGCCTGACACGCGAGCAGTACTTC.

The rearrangement uses TRBV4-1 and TRBJ2-1; TRBD2 agrees at 9 bases. J gave up 2 bases and V 0 bases, and 5 bases lay outside the gene matches. The length of the CDR3 is 17 residues. Germline V gene lookup returns CDR1 MGHRA and CDR2 YSYEKL. The CDR3 DNA sequence: TGCGCCAGCAGCCAAGAGACGACTAGCGGTCCCTACAATGAGCAGTTCTTC. Translation: CASSQETTSGPYNEQFF.

The chain employs TRBV6-5 and TRBJ1-1; a weak D match, TRBD1 (6 bases). The ends were cut back, 4 bases at V and 2 bases at J, with 11 bases in the middle. The CDR3 sequence is 14 residues long. Germline V gene sequence: CDR1 MNHEY, CDR2 SVGAGI. The DNA of the CDR3 is TGTGCCAGCAGTTTGGGGGGCGCAAACACTGAAGCTTTCTTT. As protein: CASSLGGANTEAFF.

The chain has TRBV27 and TRBJ2-7, with a tentative D call TRBD2 (7 bases). The CDR3 loop spans 12 amino acids. Germline V gene sequence: CDR1 MNHEY, CDR2 SMNVEV (reference sequence). The V end lost 8 bases, the J end lost 6 bases, and 14 bases lay between the germline ends. Here the CDR3 reads CASSGGGGEQYF. CDR3 bases: TGTGCCAGCTCCGGGGGAGGGGGCGAGCAGTACTTC.

This chain links TRBV7-2 with TRBJ1-2; possible D gene TRBD1, 6 bases. Germline values: CDR1 SGHTA, CDR2 FQGNSA. CDR3 size: 17 residues. V was clipped by 5 bases and J by 4 bases, with 23 bases between them. This CDR3 is CASSPYRAEWGSYGYTF. The CDR3 bases are TGTGCCAGCAGCCCCTACAGGGCTGAATGGGGCTCCTATGGCTACACCTTC.

The genes are TRBV25-1 and TRBJ2-7; no definite D call. Trimming took 2 bases from V and 0 from J, leaving 5 bases between them. This CDR3 has 13 residues. Germline-derived CDR1 and CDR2 are MGHDK and SYGVNS. In DNA, the CDR3 is TGTGCCAGCAGTGAACTCCTCTCCTACGAGCAGTACTTC. Translated: CASSELLSYEQYF.

The rearrangement uses TRBV27 and TRBJ2-1; D may be TRBD1 (6 bases). CDR1 and CDR2 (germline): MNHEY, SMNVEV (reference sequence). This CDR3 is 16 amino acids long. V was cut by 0 bases and J by 1 base, with 10 bases left in between. CDR3 protein: CASSLSNRGSYNEQFF. The CDR3, as DNA: TGTGCCAGCAGTTTATCGAATAGGGGGTCCTACAATGAGCAGTTCTTC.